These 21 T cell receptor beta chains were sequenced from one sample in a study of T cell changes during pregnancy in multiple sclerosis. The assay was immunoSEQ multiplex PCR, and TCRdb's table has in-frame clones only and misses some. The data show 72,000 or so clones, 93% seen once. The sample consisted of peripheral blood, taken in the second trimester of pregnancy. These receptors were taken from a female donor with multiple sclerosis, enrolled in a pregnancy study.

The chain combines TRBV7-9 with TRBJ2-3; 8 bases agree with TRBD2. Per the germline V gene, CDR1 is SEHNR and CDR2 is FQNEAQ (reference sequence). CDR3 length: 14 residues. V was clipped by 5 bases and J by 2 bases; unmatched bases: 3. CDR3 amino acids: CASSDGGATDTQYF. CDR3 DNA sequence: TGTGCCAGCAGCGACGGGGGGGCCACAGATACGCAGTATTTT.

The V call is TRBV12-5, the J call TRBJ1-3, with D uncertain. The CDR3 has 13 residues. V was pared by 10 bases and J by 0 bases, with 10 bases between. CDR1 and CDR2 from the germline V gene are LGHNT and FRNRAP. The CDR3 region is CATYTSSGNTIYF. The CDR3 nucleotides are TGTGCTACATACACCAGCTCTGGAAACACCATATATTTT.

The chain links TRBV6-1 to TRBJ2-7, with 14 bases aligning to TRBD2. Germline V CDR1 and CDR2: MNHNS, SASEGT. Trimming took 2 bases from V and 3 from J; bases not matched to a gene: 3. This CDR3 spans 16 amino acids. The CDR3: CASSEMGTSGSYEQYF. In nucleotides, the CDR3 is TGTGCCAGCAGTGAAATGGGGACTAGCGGGAGCTACGAGCAGTACTTC.

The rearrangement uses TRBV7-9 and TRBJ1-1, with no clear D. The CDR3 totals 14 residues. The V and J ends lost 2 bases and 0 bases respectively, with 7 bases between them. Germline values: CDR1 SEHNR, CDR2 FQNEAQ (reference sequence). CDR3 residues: CASSLLELNTEAFF. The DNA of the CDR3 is TGTGCCAGCAGCTTACTAGAATTGAACACTGAAGCTTTCTTT.

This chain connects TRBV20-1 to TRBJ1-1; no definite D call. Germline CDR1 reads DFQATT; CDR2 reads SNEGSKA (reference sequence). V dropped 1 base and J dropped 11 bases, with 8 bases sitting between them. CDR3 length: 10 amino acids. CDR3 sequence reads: CSARGAGAFF. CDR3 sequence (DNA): TGCAGTGCTAGAGGAGCGGGGGCTTTCTTT.

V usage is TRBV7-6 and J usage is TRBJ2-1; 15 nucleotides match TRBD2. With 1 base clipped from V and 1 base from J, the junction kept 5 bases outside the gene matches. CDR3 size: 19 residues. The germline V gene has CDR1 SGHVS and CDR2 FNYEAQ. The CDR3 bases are TGTGCCAGCAGCTTAGGGGGGACTAGCGGGGGGAGTTCCTACAATGAGCAGTTCTTC. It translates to CASSLGGTSGGSSYNEQFF. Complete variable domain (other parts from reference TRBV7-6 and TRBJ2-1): GAGVSQSPRYKVTKRGQDVALRCDPISGHVSLYWYRQALGQGPEFLTYFNYEAQQDKSGLPNDRFSAERPEGSISTLTIQRTEQRDSAMYRCASSLGGTSGGSSYNEQFFGPGTRLTVL.

In DNA form, the CDR3 reads TGCGCCAGCAGCAGGGACTTCCCCTACGAGCAGTACTTC. Protein: CASSRDFPYEQYF. This chain connects TRBV5-1 to TRBJ2-7, with D tentatively TRBD2 (6 bases). V was clipped by 4 bases and J by 2 bases, with 10 bases between them. Germline-derived CDR1 and CDR2 are SGHRS and YFSETQ. This CDR3 has 13 amino acids.

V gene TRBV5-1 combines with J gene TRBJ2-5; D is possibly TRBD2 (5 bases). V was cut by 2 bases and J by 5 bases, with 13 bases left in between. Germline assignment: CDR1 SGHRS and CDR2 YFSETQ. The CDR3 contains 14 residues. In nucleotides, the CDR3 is TGCGCCAGCAGCTTTCTAGCTAACGAGGAGACCCAGTACTTC. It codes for CASSFLANEETQYF.

The CDR3: CASSGQGIFYGYTF. Written as DNA, the CDR3 is TGTGCCAGCAGCGGACAGGGTATCTTCTATGGCTACACCTTC. The chain is built from TRBV9 and TRBJ1-2; TRBD1 aligns across 7 bases. This CDR3 has 14 residues. J was trimmed by 4 bases and V by 3 bases; bases with no gene match: 6. Germline V gene sequence: CDR1 SGDLS, CDR2 YYNGEE.

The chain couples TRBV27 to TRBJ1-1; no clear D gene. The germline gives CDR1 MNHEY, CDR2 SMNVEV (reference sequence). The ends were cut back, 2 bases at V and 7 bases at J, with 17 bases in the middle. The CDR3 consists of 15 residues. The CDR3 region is CASSLRIGIRDEAFF. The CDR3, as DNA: TGTGCCAGCAGTTTAAGGATCGGGATTCGCGATGAAGCTTTCTTT.

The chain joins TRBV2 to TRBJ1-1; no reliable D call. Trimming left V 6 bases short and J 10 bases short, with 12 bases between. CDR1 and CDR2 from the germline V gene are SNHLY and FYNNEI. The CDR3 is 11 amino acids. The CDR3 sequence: CASRFPTGAFF. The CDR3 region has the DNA TGTGCCAGCAGATTCCCCACGGGAGCTTTCTTT.

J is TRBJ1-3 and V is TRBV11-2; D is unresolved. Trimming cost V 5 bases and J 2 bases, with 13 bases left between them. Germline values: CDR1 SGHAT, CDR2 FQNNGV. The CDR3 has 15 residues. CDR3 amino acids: CASSPMTTPGNTIYF. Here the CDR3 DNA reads TGTGCCAGCAGCCCCATGACTACGCCTGGAAACACCATATATTTT.

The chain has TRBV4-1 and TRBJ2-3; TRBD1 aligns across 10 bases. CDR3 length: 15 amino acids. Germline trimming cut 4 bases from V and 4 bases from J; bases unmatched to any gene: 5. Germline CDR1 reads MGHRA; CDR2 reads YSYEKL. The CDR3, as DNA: TGCGCCAGCAGCCCTACCGGACAGGGGGCAGATACGCAGTATTTT. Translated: CASSPTGQGADTQYF.

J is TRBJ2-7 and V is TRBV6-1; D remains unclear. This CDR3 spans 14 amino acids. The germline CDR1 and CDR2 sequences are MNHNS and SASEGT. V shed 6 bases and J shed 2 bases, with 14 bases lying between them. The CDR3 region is CASRILGAPYEQYF. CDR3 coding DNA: TGTGCCAGCAGGATTTTAGGAGCACCCTACGAGCAGTACTTC.

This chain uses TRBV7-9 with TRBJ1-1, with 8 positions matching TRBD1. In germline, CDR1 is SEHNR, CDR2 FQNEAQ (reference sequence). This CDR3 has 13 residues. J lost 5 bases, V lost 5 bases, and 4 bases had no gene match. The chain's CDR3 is CASSPGGRTEAFF. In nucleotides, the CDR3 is TGTGCCAGCAGCCCAGGGGGCCGGACTGAAGCTTTCTTT.

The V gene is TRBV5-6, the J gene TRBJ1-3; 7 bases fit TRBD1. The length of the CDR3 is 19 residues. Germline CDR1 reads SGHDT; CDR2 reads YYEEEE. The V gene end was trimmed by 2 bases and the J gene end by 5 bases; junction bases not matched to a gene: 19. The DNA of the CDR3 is TGTGCCAGCAGCTTAAGGAGGGACAGCTACCTCGGCATTAGAAACACCATATATTTT. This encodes CASSLRRDSYLGIRNTIYF. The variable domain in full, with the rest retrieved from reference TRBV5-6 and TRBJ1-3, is DAGVTQSPTHLIKTRGQQVTLRCSPKSGHDTVSWYQQALGQGPQFIFQYYEEEERQRGNFPDRFSGHQFPNYSSELNVNALLLGDSALYLCASSLRRDSYLGIRNTIYFGEGSWLTVV.

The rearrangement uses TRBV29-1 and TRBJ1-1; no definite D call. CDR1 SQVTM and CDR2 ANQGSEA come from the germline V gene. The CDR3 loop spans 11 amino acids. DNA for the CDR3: TGCAGTTTTTCCCTCCCGACTGAAGCTTTCTTT. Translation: CSFSLPTEAFF.

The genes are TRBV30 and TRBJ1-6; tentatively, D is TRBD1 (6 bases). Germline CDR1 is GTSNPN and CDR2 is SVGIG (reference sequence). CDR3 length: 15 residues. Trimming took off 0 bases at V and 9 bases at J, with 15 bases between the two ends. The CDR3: CAWSVRGGLLSPLHF. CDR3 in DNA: TGTGCCTGGAGTGTTCGAGGGGGATTACTTTCACCCCTCCACTTT.

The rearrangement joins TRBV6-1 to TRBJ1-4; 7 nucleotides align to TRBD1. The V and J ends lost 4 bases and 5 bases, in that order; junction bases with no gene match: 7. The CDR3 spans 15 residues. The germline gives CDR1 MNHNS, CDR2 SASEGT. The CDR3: CASSAATGLNEKLFF. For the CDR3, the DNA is TGTGCCAGCAGTGCGGCGACAGGGCTGAATGAAAAACTGTTTTTT.

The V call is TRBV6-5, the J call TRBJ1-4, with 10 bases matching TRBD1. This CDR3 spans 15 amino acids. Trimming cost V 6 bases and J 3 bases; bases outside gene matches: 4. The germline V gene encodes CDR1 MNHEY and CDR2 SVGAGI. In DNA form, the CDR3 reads TGTGCCAGCAGACCAGGGACAGGGGCTAATGAAAAACTGTTTTTT. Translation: CASRPGTGANEKLFF.

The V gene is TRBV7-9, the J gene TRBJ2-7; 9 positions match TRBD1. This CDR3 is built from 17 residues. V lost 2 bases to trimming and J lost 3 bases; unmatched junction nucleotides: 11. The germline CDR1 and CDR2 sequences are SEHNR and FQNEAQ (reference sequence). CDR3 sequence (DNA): TGTGCCAGCAGCTTACCGCCCACCGGGACAGGGTACTACGAGCAGTACTTC. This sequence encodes CASSLPPTGTGYYEQYF.